This is a list of T cell receptor beta chains from one sample in a study of CD8+ T cells in alopecia areata. Profiled with immunoSEQ multiplex PCR; TCRdb holds only in-frame clones, not every one. There are about 260,000 clones in the sample; 60% occur only once, and roughly 0.88% lies in the top ten. Sequencing was performed on CD4+ T cells sorted from blood, taken between weeks 51 and 54, from a patient treated with tofacitinib. These receptors all stem from a human donor with alopecia areata. Both conserved end residues are part of each CDR3. The order of the fields is D gene, clone size, V gene, J gene, CDR3 protein, CDR3 DNA. The D gene is left open where the match is weak. Clone size, where shown, is once, few, many, or a class for clones that have expanded.

D gene: TRBD1; clone size: .; V gene: TRBV10-3; J gene: TRBJ1-2; CDR3 protein: CAISWDSEANYGYTF; CDR3 DNA: TGTGCCATCAGCTGGGACAGCGAAGCTAACTATGGCTACACCTTC
D gene: .; clone size: .; V gene: TRBV10-2; J gene: TRBJ1-6; CDR3 protein: CASSENRENSPLHF; CDR3 DNA: TGCGCCAGCAGTGAGAACAGGGAAAACTCACCCCTCCACTTT
D gene: .; clone size: .; V gene: TRBV7-6; J gene: TRBJ1-5; CDR3 protein: CASSLTDNQPQHF; CDR3 DNA: TGTGCCAGCAGCTTAACCGACAATCAGCCCCAGCATTTT
D gene: .; clone size: .; V gene: TRBV29-1; J gene: TRBJ2-5; CDR3 protein: CSVGEIQETQYF; CDR3 DNA: TGCAGCGTTGGAGAGATCCAAGAGACCCAGTACTTC
D gene: .; clone size: .; V gene: TRBV5-1; J gene: TRBJ2-7; CDR3 protein: CASSFYGAGYEQYF; CDR3 DNA: TGCGCCAGCAGCTTTTACGGAGCCGGCTACGAGCAGTACTTC
D gene: .; clone size: .; V gene: TRBV29-1; J gene: TRBJ1-2; CDR3 protein: CSVEGIPLPGQYGYTF; CDR3 DNA: TGCAGCGTTGAAGGGATTCCTCTCCCGGGCCAATATGGCTACACCTTC
D gene: .; clone size: .; V gene: TRBV29-1; J gene: TRBJ2-6; CDR3 protein: CSVEGPTVSNVLTF; CDR3 DNA: TGCAGCGTTGAGGGGCCGACGGTGTCCAACGTCCTGACTTTC
D gene: .; clone size: .; V gene: TRBV9; J gene: TRBJ2-1; CDR3 protein: CASSVAGDSYNEQFF; CDR3 DNA: TGTGCCAGCAGCGTAGCGGGGGATTCCTACAATGAGCAGTTCTTC
D gene: TRBD1; clone size: .; V gene: TRBV29-1; J gene: TRBJ1-1; CDR3 protein: CSVERQGDTEAFF; CDR3 DNA: TGCAGCGTTGAGCGGCAGGGGGACACTGAAGCTTTCTTT
D gene: .; clone size: .; V gene: TRBV29-1; J gene: TRBJ2-5; CDR3 protein: CSTRRAGETQYF; CDR3 DNA: TGCAGCACTAGAAGGGCGGGTGAGACCCAGTACTTC
D gene: TRBD1; clone size: .; V gene: TRBV20-1; J gene: TRBJ1-2; CDR3 protein: CSADRDDGYTF; CDR3 DNA: TGCAGTGCTGACAGGGACGATGGCTACACCTTC
D gene: TRBD2; clone size: .; V gene: TRBV29-1; J gene: TRBJ2-1; CDR3 protein: CSVVASGAEEQFF; CDR3 DNA: TGCAGCGTTGTCGCTAGCGGGGCAGAAGAGCAGTTCTTC
D gene: .; clone size: few; V gene: TRBV29-1; J gene: TRBJ1-2; CDR3 protein: CSVQVGTGGYTF; CDR3 DNA: TGCAGCGTTCAAGTAGGAACCGGTGGCTACACCTTC
D gene: .; clone size: few; V gene: TRBV27; J gene: TRBJ1-5; CDR3 protein: CASTSNGQPQHF; CDR3 DNA: TGTGCCAGCACCTCCAATGGGCAGCCCCAGCATTTT
D gene: .; clone size: .; V gene: TRBV4-1; J gene: TRBJ2-3; CDR3 protein: CASSQTTTDRYTQYF; CDR3 DNA: TGCGCCAGCAGCCAAACTACAACGGACAGATATACGCAGTATTTT
D gene: .; clone size: once; V gene: TRBV25-1; J gene: TRBJ1-6; CDR3 protein: CASSYQGSNSPLHF; CDR3 DNA: TGTGCCAGCAGTTACCAAGGCTCCAATTCACCCCTCCACTTT
D gene: .; clone size: .; V gene: TRBV7-9; J gene: TRBJ1-2; CDR3 protein: CASSPYDGYTF; CDR3 DNA: TGTGCCAGCAGTCCTTACGATGGCTACACCTTC
D gene: TRBD1; clone size: .; V gene: TRBV29-1; J gene: TRBJ2-2; CDR3 protein: CSVFGTGATGELFF; CDR3 DNA: TGCAGCGTCTTTGGGACAGGGGCCACCGGGGAGCTGTTTTTT
D gene: TRBD2; clone size: few; V gene: TRBV29-1; J gene: TRBJ2-4; CDR3 protein: CSVGSGGIKNIQYF; CDR3 DNA: TGCAGCGTGGGGAGCGGGGGGATTAAAAACATTCAGTACTTC
D gene: .; clone size: .; V gene: TRBV19; J gene: TRBJ2-1; CDR3 protein: CASSRGSSYNEQFF; CDR3 DNA: TGTGCCAGTAGTCGGGGATCCTCCTACAATGAGCAGTTCTTC
D gene: .; clone size: .; V gene: TRBV29-1; J gene: TRBJ2-3; CDR3 protein: CSVDLSTDTQYF; CDR3 DNA: TGCAGCGTAGACCTCAGCACAGATACGCAGTATTTT
D gene: .; clone size: .; V gene: TRBV30; J gene: TRBJ1-4; CDR3 protein: CAWMGESLNEKLFF; CDR3 DNA: TGTGCCTGGATGGGAGAGTCCCTTAATGAAAAACTGTTTTTT
D gene: .; clone size: few; V gene: TRBV10-3; J gene: TRBJ2-1; CDR3 protein: CAISETIIYNERQFF; CDR3 DNA: TGTGCCATCAGTGAGACCATTATATACAATGAGCGGCAGTTCTTC
D gene: .; clone size: once; V gene: TRBV5-1; J gene: TRBJ1-6; CDR3 protein: CASSLEVDSGPPLHF; CDR3 DNA: TGCGCCAGCAGCTTGGAGGTAGACTCCGGGCCACCCCTCCACTTT